The T cell receptor (beta chain) under discussion was sequenced for a study of shared clonotypes between healthy human individuals. Each subset's genomic DNA was shared equally among a number of immunoSEQ plates. Sequenced by immunoSEQ multiplex PCR; TCRdb stores in-frame clones only, minus some. In the table there are 2.5 million or so clones, around 94% of which are singletons. The CDR3 consists of 15 residues. The V end lost 2 bases, the J end lost 1 base, and 8 bases lay between the germline ends. CDR1 SNHLY and CDR2 FYNNEI come from the germline V gene. V is TRBV2 and J is TRBJ2-2; a possible D gene is TRBD1 (5 bases). The sequence came from a young man in good health. Source material: naive CD4+ T cells sorted from blood. This sample's subset: CD45RA+ positively selected. The CDR3 here is CASSEQGRNTGELFF. The CDR3, as DNA: TGTGCCAGCAGTGAACAGGGTAGGAACACCGGGGAGCTGTTTTTT. Based on the CDR3 plus reference TRBV2 and TRBJ2-2, the full variable domain is EPEVTQTPSHQVTQMGQEVILRCVPISNHLYFYWYRQILGQKVEFLVSFYNNEISEKSEIFDDQFSVERPDGSNFTLKIRSTKLEDSAMYFCASSEQGRNTGELFFGEGSRLTVL.